Sequencing of this TCR beta chain was carried out in a study of T-cell memory formation after mild COVID-19 (dated by TCRdb to about 2021). Study-level background: Most TCR sequence clusters were specific to one of the two donors. Longitudinal TCRalpha and TCRbeta repertoire sequencing tracked T-cell clones expanding and contracting after mild COVID-19 in two donors. The cohort comprised two young, previously healthy adult volunteers, one female and one male. Here is what the overall study found, with its caveats: The study included only two mild cases, and larger cohorts that include severe cases with pre-infection samples were judged to be necessary. Clones that contracted from day 15 to 85 showed balanced CD4/CD8 phenotypes, whereas a second wave of clones that expanded from day 15 to 37 leaned towards CD4+. Contracting CD4+ clones turned up mainly in the CM and EM memory subsets, whereas EMRA was where CD8+ clones were enriched. The detection of some responding clones in pre-infection memory suggests that pre-existing cross-reactive memory T cells joined the SARS-CoV-2 response. The second-wave clones that peaked on day 37 were not confirmed to be SARS-CoV-2 specific.

Concerning this clonotype itself: It lacks a known antigen. Base qualities were left out, and no much larger clone turns up one base away.

In the germline V gene, CDR1 corresponds to SGHAT and CDR2 to FQNNGV. There are 16 amino acids in the CDR3, from cysteine to phenylalanine inclusive. Kept here is only the CDR3 DNA, which spans 48 bases and is read in frame from base 1. V sheds 5 bases and J sheds 3 bases, leaving 18 bases between their ends. The sequencer listed for this sample is Illumina NovaSeq 6000. cDNA libraries for TCRalpha and TCRbeta were prepared by 5'RACE using constant-segment primers, with sample barcodes and unique molecular identifiers added. RNA was extracted from every sample with Trizol reagent. Library amplification was performed in two PCR steps, and a second sample barcode and Illumina TruSeq adapters were introduced in the second step. Sequencing of libraries was performed on an Illumina NovaSeq with 2 x 150 bp paired-end reads. Per the source publication's procedure: The reads were demultiplexed and collapsed into UMI-guided consensus sequences using migec v1.2.7. Using mixcr v2.1.11, UMI consensuses were aligned to TRA and TRB V and J templates and then assembled into clonotypes. Clonotypes were classified as expanded or contracted when called significant by both edgeR and NoisET, with noise models trained on biological replicates. edgeR calls used a false discovery rate-adjusted p below 0.01 and a log2 fold-change threshold of 1. PCA with hierarchical clustering of max-normalized trajectories of the 1000 most abundant clonotypes was used as exploratory dynamics analysis. The CD4 or CD8 phenotype of responding clones was assigned using the separately sequenced CD4+ and CD8+ repertoires. Clones were called with MiXCR by TCRdb after fastp trimmed the public reads at Q25, and only in-frame beta chains were retained. Identical CDR3 protein sequences are pooled into one entry, listed with their most common genes and DNA. Clone size and V and J calls follow TCRdb, not the original study. Recorded for this sample are about 110,000 distinct CDR3 sequences; about a sixth of them occurred a single time. 28% of the sample is held by the ten biggest clonotypes.

Ficoll-Paque density gradient centrifugation was the method used to isolate PBMCs. Here the chain combines TRBV11-2 and TRBJ2-3, with the D call perhaps TRBD1 or TRBD2, as 5 bases match in each case. The sequencing input was PBMCs or a T cell subset sorted from them (not recorded which). This receptor was taken from an adult woman who had mild COVID-19 (a few samples of this study predate the infection). The sample titles of this study are shuffled in the database, so cell type and time point are left out; the donor was told from shared clones. The sequenced DNA: TGTGCCAGCAGCCTATGGGGTCGTGGGGGTACAGATACGCAGTATTTT. Its translation is CASSLWGRGGTDTQYF.